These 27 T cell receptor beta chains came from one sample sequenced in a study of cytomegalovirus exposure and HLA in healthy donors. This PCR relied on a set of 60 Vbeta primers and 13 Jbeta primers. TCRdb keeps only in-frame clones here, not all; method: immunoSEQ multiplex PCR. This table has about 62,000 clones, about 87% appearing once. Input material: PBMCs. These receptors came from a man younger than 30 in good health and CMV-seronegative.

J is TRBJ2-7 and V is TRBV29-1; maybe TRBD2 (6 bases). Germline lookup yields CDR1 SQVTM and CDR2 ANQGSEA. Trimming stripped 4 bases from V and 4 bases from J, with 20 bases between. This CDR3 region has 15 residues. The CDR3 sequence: CSVVGMGDSVYEQYF. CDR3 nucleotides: TGCAGCGTTGTTGGAATGGGGGACTCCGTATACGAGCAGTACTTC.

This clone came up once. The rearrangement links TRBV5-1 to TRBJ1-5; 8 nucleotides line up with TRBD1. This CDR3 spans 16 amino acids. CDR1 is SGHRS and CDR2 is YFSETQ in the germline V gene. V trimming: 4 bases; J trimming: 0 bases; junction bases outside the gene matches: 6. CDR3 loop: CASSPGTGHSNQPQHF. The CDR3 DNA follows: TGCGCCAGCAGCCCCGGGACAGGTCATAGCAATCAGCCCCAGCATTTT.

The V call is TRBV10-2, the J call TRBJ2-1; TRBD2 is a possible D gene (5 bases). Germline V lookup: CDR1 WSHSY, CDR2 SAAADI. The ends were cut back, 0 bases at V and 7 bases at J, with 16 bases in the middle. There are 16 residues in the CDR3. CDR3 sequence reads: CASSESIGTGMNEQFF. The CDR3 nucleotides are TGCGCCAGCAGTGAGTCGATTGGAACGGGGATGAATGAGCAGTTCTTC.

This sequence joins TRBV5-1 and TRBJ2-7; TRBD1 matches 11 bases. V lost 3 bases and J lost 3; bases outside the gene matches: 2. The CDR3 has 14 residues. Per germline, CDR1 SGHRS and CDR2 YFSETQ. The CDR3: CASSWGTGGYEQYF. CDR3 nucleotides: TGCGCCAGCAGCTGGGGGACAGGGGGCTACGAGCAGTACTTC.

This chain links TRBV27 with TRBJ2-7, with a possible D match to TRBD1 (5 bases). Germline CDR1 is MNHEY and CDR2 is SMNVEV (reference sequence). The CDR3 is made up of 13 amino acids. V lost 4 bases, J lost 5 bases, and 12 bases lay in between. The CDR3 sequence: CASSWQGAHEQYF. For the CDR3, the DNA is TGTGCCAGCAGTTGGCAGGGCGCTCACGAGCAGTACTTC.

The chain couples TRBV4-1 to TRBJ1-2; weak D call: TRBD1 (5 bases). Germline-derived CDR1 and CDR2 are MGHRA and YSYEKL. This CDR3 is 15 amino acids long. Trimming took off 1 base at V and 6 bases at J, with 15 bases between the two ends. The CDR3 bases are TGCGCCAGCAGCCAAGTCCAGGGAAGTTCGAATGGCTACACCTTC. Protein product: CASSQVQGSSNGYTF.

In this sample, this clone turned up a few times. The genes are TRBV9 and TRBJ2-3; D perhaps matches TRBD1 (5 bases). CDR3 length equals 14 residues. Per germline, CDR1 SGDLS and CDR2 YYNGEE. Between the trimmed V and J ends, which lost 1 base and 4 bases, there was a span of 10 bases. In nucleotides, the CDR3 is TGTGCCAGCAGCGTATCTGACAGACCAGATACGCAGTATTTT. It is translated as CASSVSDRPDTQYF. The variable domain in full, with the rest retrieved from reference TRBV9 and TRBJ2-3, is DSGVTQTPKHLITATGQRVTLRCSPRSGDLSVYWYQQSLDQGLQFLIQYYNGEERAKGNILERFSAQQFPDLHSELNLSSLELGDSALYFCASSVSDRPDTQYFGPGTRLTVL.

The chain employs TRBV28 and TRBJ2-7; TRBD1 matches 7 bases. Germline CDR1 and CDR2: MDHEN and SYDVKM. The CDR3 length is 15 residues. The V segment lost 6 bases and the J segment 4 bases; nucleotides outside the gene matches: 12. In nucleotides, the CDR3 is TGTGCCAGCAGCACGAGAGGGGGCCCTGTATACGAGCAGTACTTC. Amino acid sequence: CASSTRGGPVYEQYF.

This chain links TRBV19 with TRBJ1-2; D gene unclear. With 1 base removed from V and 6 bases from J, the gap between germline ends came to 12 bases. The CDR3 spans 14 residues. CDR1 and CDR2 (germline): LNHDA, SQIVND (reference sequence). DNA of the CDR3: TGTGCCAGTAGTATAGGGCAGGTAGTTCATGGCTACACCTTC. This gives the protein CASSIGQVVHGYTF. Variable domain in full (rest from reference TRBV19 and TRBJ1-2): DGGITQSPKYLFRKEGQNVTLSCEQNLNHDAMYWYRQDPGQGLRLIYYSQIVNDFQKGDIAEGYSVSREKKESFPLTVTSAQKNPTAFYLCASSIGQVVHGYTFGSGTRLTVV.

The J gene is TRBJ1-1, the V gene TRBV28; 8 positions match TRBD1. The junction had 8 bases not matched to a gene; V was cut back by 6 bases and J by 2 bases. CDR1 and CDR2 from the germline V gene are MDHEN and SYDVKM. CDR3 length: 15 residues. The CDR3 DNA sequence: TGTGCCAGCAGCCCCCACACAGGGGGTAACACTGAAGCTTTCTTT. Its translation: CASSPHTGGNTEAFF.

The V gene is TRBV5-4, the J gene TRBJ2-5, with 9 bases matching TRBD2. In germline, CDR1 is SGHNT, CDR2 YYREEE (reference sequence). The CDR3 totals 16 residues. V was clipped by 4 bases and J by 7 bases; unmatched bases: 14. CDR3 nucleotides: TGTGCCAGCAGCCTAGGAGCGGGGGGAATCTTCGGGACCCAGTACTTC. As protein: CASSLGAGGIFGTQYF.

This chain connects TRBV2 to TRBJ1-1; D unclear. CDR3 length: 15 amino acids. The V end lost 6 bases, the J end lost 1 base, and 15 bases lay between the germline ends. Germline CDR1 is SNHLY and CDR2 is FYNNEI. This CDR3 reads CASRSSVVANTEAFF. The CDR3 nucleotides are TGTGCCAGCAGGTCCTCAGTGGTCGCGAACACTGAAGCTTTCTTT.

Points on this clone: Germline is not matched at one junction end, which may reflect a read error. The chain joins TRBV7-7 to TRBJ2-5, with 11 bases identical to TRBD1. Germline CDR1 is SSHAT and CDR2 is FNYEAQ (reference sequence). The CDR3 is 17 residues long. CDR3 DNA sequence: TGTGCTAGCAGCTTTCTGACCGGGACAGGGGGGGAACAGACCCAGTACTTC. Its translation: CASSFLTGTGGEQTQYF.

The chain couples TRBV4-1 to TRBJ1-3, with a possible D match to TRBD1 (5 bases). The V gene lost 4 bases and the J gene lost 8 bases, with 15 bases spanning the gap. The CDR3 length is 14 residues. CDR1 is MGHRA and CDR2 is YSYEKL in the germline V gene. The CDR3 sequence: CASSLSKGLDTIYF. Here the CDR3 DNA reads TGCGCCAGCAGCCTGTCTAAGGGGTTGGACACCATATATTTT.

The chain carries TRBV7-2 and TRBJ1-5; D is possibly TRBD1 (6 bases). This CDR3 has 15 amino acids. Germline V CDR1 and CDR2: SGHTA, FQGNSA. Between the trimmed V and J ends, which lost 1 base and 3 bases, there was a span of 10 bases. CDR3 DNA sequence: TGTGCCAGCAGCTTAGTGACAGGCCACAATCAGCCCCAGCATTTT. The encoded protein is CASSLVTGHNQPQHF. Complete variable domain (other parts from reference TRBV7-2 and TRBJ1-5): GAGVSQSPSNKVTEKGKDVELRCDPISGHTALYWYRQSLGQGLEFLIYFQGNSAPDKSGLPSDRFSAERTGGSVSTLTIQRTQQEDSAVYLCASSLVTGHNQPQHFGDGTRLSIL.

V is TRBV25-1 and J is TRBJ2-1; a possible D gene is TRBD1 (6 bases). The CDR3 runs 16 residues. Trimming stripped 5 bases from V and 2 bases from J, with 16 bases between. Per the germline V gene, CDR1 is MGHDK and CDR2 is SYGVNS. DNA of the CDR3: TGTGCCAGCAGTTTATCCGGGACACGTCCCTACAATGAGCAGTTCTTC. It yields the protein CASSLSGTRPYNEQFF.

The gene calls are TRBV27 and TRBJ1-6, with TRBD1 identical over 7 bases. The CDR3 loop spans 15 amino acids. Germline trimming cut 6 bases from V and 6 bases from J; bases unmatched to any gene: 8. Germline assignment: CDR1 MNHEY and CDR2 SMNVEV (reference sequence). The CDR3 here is CASSPIRGPNSPLHF. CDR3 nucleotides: TGTGCCAGCAGCCCCATAAGGGGGCCTAATTCACCCCTCCACTTT.

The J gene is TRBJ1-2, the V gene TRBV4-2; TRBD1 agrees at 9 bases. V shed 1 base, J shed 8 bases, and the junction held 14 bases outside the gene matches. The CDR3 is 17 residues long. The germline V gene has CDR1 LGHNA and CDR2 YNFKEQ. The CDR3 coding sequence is TGTGCCAGCAGCCAAGGCGGCTCGGGACAGGGAGCGAGGGGCTACACCTTC. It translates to CASSQGGSGQGARGYTF.

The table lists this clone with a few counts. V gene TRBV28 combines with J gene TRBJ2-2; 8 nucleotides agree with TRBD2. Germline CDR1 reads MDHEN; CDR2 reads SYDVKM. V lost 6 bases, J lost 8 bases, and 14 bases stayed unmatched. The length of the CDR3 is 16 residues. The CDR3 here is CASSLSGGLRAGELFF. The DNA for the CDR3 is TGTGCCAGCAGCCTGAGCGGGGGCCTCCGGGCTGGGGAGCTGTTTTTT.

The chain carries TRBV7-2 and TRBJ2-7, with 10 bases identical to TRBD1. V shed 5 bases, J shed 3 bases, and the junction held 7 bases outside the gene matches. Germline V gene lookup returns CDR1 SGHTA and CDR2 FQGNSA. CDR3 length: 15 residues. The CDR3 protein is CASSQDRGSVYEQYF. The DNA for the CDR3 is TGTGCCAGCAGCCAGGACAGGGGGTCAGTCTACGAGCAGTACTTC.

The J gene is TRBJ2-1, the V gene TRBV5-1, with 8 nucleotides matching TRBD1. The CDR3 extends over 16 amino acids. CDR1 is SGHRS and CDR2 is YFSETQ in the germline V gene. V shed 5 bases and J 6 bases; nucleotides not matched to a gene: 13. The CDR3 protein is CASRTIRGQGINEQFF. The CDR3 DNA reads TGCGCCAGCAGAACAATTAGAGGACAGGGCATCAATGAGCAGTTCTTC.

DNA for the CDR3: TGTGCCAGCAGCCAGGCGGGGACCCAGTACTTC. Its translation is CASSQAGTQYF. The chain has TRBV4-2 and TRBJ2-5; maybe TRBD2 (5 bases). This CDR3 contains 11 residues. Trimming shortened V by 3 bases and J by 7 bases, and 6 bases separated the two germline ends. CDR1 LGHNA and CDR2 YNFKEQ come from the germline V gene.

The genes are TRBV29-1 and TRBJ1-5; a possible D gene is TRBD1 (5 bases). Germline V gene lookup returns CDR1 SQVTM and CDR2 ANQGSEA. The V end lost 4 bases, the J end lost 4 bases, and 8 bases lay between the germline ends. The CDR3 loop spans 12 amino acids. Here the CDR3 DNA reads TGCAGCGTTGGGGGCCCTAATCAGCCCCAGCATTTT. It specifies CSVGGPNQPQHF.

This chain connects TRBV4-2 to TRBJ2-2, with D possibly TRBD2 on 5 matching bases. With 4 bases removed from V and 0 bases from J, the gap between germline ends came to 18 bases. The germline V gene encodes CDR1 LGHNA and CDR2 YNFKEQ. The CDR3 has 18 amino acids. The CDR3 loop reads CASSLPKGGSPNTGELFF. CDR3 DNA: TGTGCCAGCAGCCTTCCCAAGGGCGGGTCTCCGAACACCGGGGAGCTGTTTTTT.

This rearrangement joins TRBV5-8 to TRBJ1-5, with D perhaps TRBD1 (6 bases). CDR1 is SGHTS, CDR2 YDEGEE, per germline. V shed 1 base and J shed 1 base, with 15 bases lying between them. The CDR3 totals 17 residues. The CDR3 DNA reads TGTGCCAGCAGCTTGCAGGGGTGGTACTTAAGCAATCAGCCCCAGCATTTT. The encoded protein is CASSLQGWYLSNQPQHF.

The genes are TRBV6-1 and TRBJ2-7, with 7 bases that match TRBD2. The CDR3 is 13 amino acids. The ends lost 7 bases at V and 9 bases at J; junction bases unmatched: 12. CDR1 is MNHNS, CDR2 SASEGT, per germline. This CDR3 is CASKIPGGERQYF. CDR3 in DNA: TGTGCCAGCAAGATTCCTGGGGGGGAGAGGCAGTACTTC.

CDR3 residues: CASSQDWSHGYTF. CDR3 DNA: TGTGCCAGCAGCCAAGACTGGTCCCATGGCTACACCTTC. This chain links TRBV11-3 with TRBJ1-2; D ambiguous. This CDR3 is 13 amino acids long. V shed 5 bases and J shed 6 bases, with 13 bases lying between them. CDR1 is SGHNT and CDR2 is YENEEA in the germline V gene.